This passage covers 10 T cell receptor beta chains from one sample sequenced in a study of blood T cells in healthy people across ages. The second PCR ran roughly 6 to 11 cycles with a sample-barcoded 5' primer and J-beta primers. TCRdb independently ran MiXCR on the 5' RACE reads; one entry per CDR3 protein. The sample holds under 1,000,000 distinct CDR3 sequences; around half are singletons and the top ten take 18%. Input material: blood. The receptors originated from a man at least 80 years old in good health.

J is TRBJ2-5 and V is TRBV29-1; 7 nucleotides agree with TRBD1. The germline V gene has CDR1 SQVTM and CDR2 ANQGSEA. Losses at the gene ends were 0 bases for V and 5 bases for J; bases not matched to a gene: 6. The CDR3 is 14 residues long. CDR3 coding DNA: TGCAGCGTTGAAGATCTACAGGGGAATGAGACCCAGTACTTC. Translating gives CSVEDLQGNETQYF.

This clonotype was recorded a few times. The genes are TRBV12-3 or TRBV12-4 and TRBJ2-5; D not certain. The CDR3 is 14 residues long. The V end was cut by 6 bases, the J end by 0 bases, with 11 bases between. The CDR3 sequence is CASRKGPNQETQYF. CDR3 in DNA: TGTGCCAGCAGGAAAGGACCGAACCAAGAGACCCAGTACTTC.

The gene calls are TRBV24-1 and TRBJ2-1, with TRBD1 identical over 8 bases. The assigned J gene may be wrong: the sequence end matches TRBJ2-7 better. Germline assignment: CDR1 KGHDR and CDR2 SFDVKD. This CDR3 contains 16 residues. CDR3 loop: CATSDARTGYLNEQYF. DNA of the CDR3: TGTGCCACCAGTGATGCCAGGACAGGGTATCTCAATGAGCAGTACTTC.

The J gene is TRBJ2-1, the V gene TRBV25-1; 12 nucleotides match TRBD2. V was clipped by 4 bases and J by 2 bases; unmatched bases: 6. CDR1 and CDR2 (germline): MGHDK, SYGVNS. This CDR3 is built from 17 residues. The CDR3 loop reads CASSGDSSGRAYNEQFF. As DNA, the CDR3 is TGTGCCAGCAGTGGGGACTCTAGCGGGAGGGCCTACAATGAGCAGTTCTTC.

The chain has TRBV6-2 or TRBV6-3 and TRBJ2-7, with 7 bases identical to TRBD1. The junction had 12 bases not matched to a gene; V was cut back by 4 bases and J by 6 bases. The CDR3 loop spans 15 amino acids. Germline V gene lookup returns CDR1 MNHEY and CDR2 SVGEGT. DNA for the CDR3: TGTGCCAGCAGTTCTACCGTGACAGGGTGGCGCGAGCAGTACTTC. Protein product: CASSSTVTGWREQYF.

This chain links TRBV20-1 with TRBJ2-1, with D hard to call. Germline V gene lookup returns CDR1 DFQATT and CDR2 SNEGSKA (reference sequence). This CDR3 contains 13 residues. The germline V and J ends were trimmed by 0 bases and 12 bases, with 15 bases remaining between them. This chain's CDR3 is CSARDILSIGQFF. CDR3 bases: TGCAGTGCTAGAGATATTTTATCGATTGGGCAGTTCTTC.

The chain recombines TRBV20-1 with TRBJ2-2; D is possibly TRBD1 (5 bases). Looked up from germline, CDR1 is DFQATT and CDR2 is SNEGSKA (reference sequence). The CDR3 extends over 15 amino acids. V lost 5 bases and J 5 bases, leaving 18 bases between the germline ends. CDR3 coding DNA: TGCAGTGCTCGCAAAATCTTTCAGGGAACCGGGGAGCTGTTTTTT. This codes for CSARKIFQGTGELFF.

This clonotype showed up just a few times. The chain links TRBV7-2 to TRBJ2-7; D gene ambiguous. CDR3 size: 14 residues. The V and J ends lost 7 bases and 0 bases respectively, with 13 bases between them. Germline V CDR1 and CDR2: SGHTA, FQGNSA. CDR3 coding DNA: TGTGCCAGCACTCCGGGTAGCCACTCCTACGAGCAGTACTTC. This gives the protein CASTPGSHSYEQYF.

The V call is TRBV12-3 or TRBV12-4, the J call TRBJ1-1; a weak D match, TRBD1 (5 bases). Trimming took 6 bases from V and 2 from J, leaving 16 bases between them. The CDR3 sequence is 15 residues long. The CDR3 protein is CASREQTAPNTEAFF. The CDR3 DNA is TGTGCCAGCAGAGAGCAGACAGCCCCAAACACTGAAGCTTTCTTT.

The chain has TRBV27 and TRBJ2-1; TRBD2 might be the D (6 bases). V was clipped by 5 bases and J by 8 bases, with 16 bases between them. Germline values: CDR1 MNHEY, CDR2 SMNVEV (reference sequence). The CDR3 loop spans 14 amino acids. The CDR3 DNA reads TGTGCCAGCAGTCTCGAGGTGGGACTCGATGAGCAGTTCTTC. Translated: CASSLEVGLDEQFF.